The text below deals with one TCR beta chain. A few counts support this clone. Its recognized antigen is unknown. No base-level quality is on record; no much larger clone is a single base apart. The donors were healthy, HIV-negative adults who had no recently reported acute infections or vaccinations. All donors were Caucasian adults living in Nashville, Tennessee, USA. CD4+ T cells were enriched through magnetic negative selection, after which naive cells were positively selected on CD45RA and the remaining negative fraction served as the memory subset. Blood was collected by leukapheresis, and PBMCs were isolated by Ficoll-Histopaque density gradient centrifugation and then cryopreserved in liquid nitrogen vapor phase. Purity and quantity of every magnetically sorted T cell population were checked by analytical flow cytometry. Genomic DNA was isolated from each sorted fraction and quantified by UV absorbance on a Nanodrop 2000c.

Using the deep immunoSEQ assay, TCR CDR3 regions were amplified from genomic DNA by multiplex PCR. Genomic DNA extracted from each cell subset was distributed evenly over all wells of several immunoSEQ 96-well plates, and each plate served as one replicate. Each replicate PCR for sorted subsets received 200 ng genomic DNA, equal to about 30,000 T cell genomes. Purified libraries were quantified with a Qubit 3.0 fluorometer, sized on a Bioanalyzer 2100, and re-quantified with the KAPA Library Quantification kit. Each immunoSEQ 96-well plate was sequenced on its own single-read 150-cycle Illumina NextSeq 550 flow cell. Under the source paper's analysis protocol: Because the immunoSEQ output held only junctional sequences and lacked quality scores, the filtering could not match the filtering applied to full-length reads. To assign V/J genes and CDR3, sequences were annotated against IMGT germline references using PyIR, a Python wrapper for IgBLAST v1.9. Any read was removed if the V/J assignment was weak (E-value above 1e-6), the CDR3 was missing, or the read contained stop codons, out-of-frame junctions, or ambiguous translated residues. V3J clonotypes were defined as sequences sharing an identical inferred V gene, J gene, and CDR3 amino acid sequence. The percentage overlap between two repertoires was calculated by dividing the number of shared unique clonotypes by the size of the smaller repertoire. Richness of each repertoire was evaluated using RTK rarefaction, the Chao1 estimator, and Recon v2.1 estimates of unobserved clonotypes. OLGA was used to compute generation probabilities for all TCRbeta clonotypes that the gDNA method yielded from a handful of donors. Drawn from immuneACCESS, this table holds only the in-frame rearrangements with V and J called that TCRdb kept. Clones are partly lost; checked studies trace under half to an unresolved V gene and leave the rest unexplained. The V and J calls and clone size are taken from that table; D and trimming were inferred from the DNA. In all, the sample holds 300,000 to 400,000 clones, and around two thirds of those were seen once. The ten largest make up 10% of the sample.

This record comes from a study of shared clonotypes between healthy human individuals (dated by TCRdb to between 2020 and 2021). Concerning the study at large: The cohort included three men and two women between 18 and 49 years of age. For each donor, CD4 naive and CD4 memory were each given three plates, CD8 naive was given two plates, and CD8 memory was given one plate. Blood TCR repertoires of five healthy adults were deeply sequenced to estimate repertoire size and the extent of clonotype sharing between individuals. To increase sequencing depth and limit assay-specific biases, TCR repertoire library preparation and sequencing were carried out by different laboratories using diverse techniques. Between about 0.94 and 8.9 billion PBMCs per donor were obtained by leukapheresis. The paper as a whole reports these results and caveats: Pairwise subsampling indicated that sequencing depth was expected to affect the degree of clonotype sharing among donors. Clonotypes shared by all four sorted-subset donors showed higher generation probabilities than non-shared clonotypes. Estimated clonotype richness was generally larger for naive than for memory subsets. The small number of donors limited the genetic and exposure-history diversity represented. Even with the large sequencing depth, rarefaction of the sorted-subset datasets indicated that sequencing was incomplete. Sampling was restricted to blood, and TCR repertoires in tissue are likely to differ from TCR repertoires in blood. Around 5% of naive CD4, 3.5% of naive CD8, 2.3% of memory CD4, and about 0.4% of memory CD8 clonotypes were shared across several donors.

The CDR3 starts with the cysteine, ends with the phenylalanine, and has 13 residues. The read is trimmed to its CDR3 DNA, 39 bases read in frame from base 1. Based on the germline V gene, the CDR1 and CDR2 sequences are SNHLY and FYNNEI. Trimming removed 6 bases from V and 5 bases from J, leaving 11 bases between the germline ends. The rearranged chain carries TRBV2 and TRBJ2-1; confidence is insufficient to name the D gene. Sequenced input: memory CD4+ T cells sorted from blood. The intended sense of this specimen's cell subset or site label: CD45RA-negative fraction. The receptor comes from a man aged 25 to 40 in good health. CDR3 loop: CASRPGPNNEQFF. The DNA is TGTGCCAGCAGACCTGGACCAAACAATGAGCAGTTCTTC.